This T cell receptor (beta chain) was identified during a study of cytomegalovirus exposure and HLA in healthy donors (dated by TCRdb to the late 2010s). For the study in its entirety: According to an earlier analysis of 587 of the donors, some 180 million T cells yielded 117 million unique TCR beta sequences and 276 Gb of sequence data. An early release covering some 640 HLA-typed donors comprised about 310 gigabases of sequencing data and around 86 million unique TCR sequences. Among the roughly 370 genotyped donors, around 81% belonged to the genetic ancestry cluster associated with self-reported Caucasian donors. The study aimed to test whether cataloging public T cell receptors could reveal signatures of past pathogen exposure. Using immunosequencing, the study profiled T cell repertoires from 666 subjects and related those repertoires to cytomegalovirus serostatus. Along with the approximately 650-subject first cohort, a separate validation cohort of over a hundred different subjects was used. The study combined high-throughput TCR immunosequencing, statistical association of individual TCRs with disease status, and machine learning to predict cytomegalovirus infection status. To study patterns of TCR occurrence, a later analysis re-analyzed previously published TCR beta repertoires from 600 to 750 donors and added high-resolution HLA genotyping. Rather than using new phenotypic data, the later analysis identified candidate immune exposures from TCR beta sequences and from how often those sequences occurred across donors. To decide whether each TCR beta V gene segment behaved as functional or pseudogenic, an earlier analysis of some 540 of the donors relied on high-throughput TCR beta sequencing. Donor age, sex, ethnicity and CMV serostatus were compiled together with the repertoire data. A later genetic analysis took genome-wide SNP genotypes for about 55% of the 666 donors and used that subset as a discovery cohort. Every repertoire in the discovery cohort had been generated on one and the same sequencing platform. HLA typing included class I and class II loci at four-digit resolution. Typing coverage differed by locus: A, B, C, DRB1 and DQB1 were typed in about 629-640 donors, DQA1 in about 550, DPA1 in 600 to 610, and DPB1 in 400 to 490. Because of strong linkage in the cohort, four or five DR-DQ haplotypes were treated as single units for association and clustering. Across under 500 genotyped donors of the cohort, an average of about 220,000 unique TCR beta nucleotide sequences per donor were sequenced, and 15% to 20% of those sequences were non-productive.

Taken from the germline V gene, the CDR1 and CDR2 loops are SGHVS and FQNEAQ. Clipping removes 0 bases from V and 1 base from J, with 3 as the unmatched junction base count. From the cysteine up to the phenylalanine, the CDR3 has a length of 16 residues. Here the CDR3 DNA is all that survives: 48 bases in frame from base 1. The paper as a whole reports these results and caveats: Sequencing depth was assumed to be roughly uniform across donors in the presence/absence analyses, though that assumption may not hold. When HLA alleles, especially DR and DQ, strongly co-occurred, TCR associations were difficult to assign to individual alleles. Because the 87-base-pair reads could not distinguish some IMGT-functional V segments, including TRBV6-2 and TRBV6-3, those segments were excluded. Because counts were too low, around 18 rarely observed V segments, including chromosome 9 orphons, were left out of the earlier analysis of over 550 of the donors. The classifier was reported to diagnose cytomegalovirus status with high specificity and sensitivity in both the original cohort and the validation cohort. In a later genetic analysis, a missense DCLRE1C variant was associated with V-gene and J-gene trimming of TCR beta chains, and the association was replicated in an independent cohort. A further reported finding was that TCR beta sequences accurately predicted the HLA-A and HLA-B alleles for most subjects in the first cohort. Specific HLA alleles were associated with 16,951 TCR beta sequences at a false discovery rate of 0.05 in a later analysis. The authors suggested that the approach could potentially be generalized to other disease states and immunological phenotypes. Broadly in line with IMGT annotations, most TCR beta V segments showed up in productive rearrangements about 87% or about 30% of the time in an earlier analysis of a few hundred of the donors. Several of the top co-occurrence clusters appeared to be linked to parvovirus B19, influenza, CMV and Epstein-Barr virus, according to a later analysis. In vitro tests confirmed that a few of the cytomegalovirus-associated TCR beta chains recognize cytomegalovirus antigens. Because HLA typing was missing for some donors at each locus, association tests included only the typed subset. In a later analysis, TCR association rates were found to vary across HLA loci, with the most associated TCRs seen for DRB1 alleles and the fewest for HLA-C alleles. A total of fewer than 200 TCR beta chains were listed by the study as associated with cytomegalovirus. In a later analysis, HLA-associated TCR beta chains showed more clonal expansion and lower generation probabilities than non-associated chains that were equally common. While some public TCRs were present in many individuals, most TCR sequences turned up only very rarely across donors. A cluster of highly shared sequence variants was judged likely to be a technical artifact of the sequencing pipeline. In a later genetic analysis, fewer N-insertions in productive TCRs were reported among donors in an Asian-associated ancestry cluster than the approximately 710-donor mean. Correlated functional status among segregating V segments might be attributable to linkage disequilibrium, but an unknown experimental factor could not be ruled out. In this cohort, only TCR beta chains were sequenced, and detectable features were limited by the absence of alpha or paired-chain data. Immune exposure information for the cohort was limited to CMV serostatus. In a later analysis, most CMV-associated TCR beta chains were found to appear HLA-restricted, with HLA associations seemingly driven largely by CMV exposure.

In total, around 600 healthy bone marrow donors made up the cohort. At the time of sampling, all cohort members were nominally healthy, though unrecorded immune exposures were likely present. The donor was CMV seronegative and belonged to the group of 352 seronegative cohort members. Every donor gave a peripheral blood sample, and the peripheral blood mononuclear cells from that sample were used for TCR beta sequencing. Genomic DNA extraction from the blood cell samples was performed with the Qiagen DNeasy Blood Extraction Kit. On this clone itself: Its antigen is unknown. It has no much larger one-base neighbor in the sample; base qualities were not kept.

The library was produced with the immunoSEQ multiplex PCR assay. The multiplex PCR relied on a mix of 60 forward primers for TCR Vbeta segments and 13 reverse primers for TCR Jbeta segments. A multiplex PCR assay on genomic DNA amplified the CDR3 region of rearranged TCR beta genes. On the Illumina HiSeq System, the amplified TCR beta libraries were sequenced as 87-base-pair reads. Per the source publication's procedure: In a later analysis, 77 million or so unique TCR beta chains were counted across the approximately 670 repertoires, and around 10 million of these chains were shared by at least two donors. Raw reads were error-corrected and collapsed into unique sequences by a nearest-neighbor algorithm in which closely related sequences were merged to remove PCR and sequencing errors. To assign V, D and J gene segments, CDR3 sequences were aligned to IMGT reference sequences. For a sequence to be retained, a match of at least six nucleotides was required to both a V gene segment and a J gene segment. A rearrangement counted as productive if the CDR3 had no stop codons and remained in frame with V and J, and every other rearrangement counted as non-productive. CDR3 was defined by IMGT convention, running from the second conserved V-encoded cysteine to the conserved J-encoded phenylalanine. The earlier analysis of about 570 of the donors excluded any sequence lacking an unambiguous match to a single V gene segment. In an earlier analysis of roughly 600 of the donors, a V segment was called functional when productive rearrangements were above 56.7%, and segregating when the standard deviation between donors exceeded 5%. To diagnose cytomegalovirus status from the catalog of TCR beta chain sequences, a statistical classification framework was built. In a later analysis, V and J genes were assigned by comparing TCR nucleotide sequences against IMGT/GENE-DB human TR gene sequences. Using the TCRdist pipeline, a later analysis assigned CDR3 sequences along with most-parsimonious VDJ recombination scenarios. In a later analysis, every TCR beta chain was defined by the combination of its CDR3 amino acid sequence and its V-gene family, and reads without a unique V-gene family were dropped. To address suspected cross-contamination and a sequencing artifact, a later analysis removed around 600 highly shared, low-generation-probability nucleotide sequences. In a later analysis, a clonal expansion index was calculated for each public chain from normalized within-repertoire ranks of inferred template counts. A later analysis computed generation probabilities with a VDJ recombination model fitted to out-of-frame rearrangements, and checked the results against IGoR. A later analysis scored TCR-TCR, TCR-HLA and TCR-CMV co-occurrence with hypergeometric tests, applying a repertoire-size bias correction to TCR pairs. To estimate false discovery rates, a later analysis permuted the HLA or CMV assignments 20 times. In a later analysis, co-occurring TCRs were grouped using DBSCAN, and TCRdist sequence similarity was added for clustering within HLA-allele-positive subsets. Repertoires with fewer than 30,000 or more than 120,000 public chains were left out of co-occurrence clustering, as were about 5 repertoires with anomalous nucleotide sharing. TCRdb's version of the immuneACCESS table is confined to in-frame rearrangements and falls short of the full clone set. An unresolved V gene accounts for under half of the shortfall where checked; the remainder is of unknown origin. The V and J calls and clone size are taken from that table; D and trimming were inferred from the DNA. The sample table records 150,000 to 200,000 clones; around 81% of these occur just once. The ten largest account for approximately 1.8% of the sample.

The TCR comes from a young man in good health and CMV-seronegative. The sequenced sample was PBMCs. In this chain, TRBV7-8 is recombined with TRBJ1-2; 9 central bases correspond to TRBD1. This receptor has the CDR3 CASSLAKDRGNYGYTF. The sequenced DNA is TGTGCCAGCAGCTTAGCGAAGGACAGGGGTAACTATGGCTACACCTTC.